The 15 T cell receptor beta chains given below trace back to one sample, sequenced in a study of shared clonotypes between healthy human individuals. CD45RO-negative, CCR7-selected cells formed the naive CD8 fraction, which excluded terminally differentiated effector memory CD45RA+ cells. Clones were read by immunoSEQ multiplex PCR, and TCRdb kept only the in-frame ones, dropping some. The table lists roughly 2,000,000 clones, about 93% of them singletons. Sequenced material: naive CD8+ T cells from PBMCs. The receptors originated from a man between 18 and 35 years old in good health. Some clones in this sample may be carry-over from other donors' samples.

CDR3 region: CASSHGDTLATSYEQYF. DNA of the CDR3: TGTGCCAGCAGCCACGGGGATACACTAGCGACTAGCTACGAGCAGTACTTC. V and J are TRBV4-2 and TRBJ2-7, with TRBD2 matching over 7 bases. Germline assignment: CDR1 LGHNA and CDR2 YNFKEQ. The CDR3 runs 17 residues. The V gene end was trimmed by 3 bases and the J gene end by 3 bases; junction bases not matched to a gene: 14.

The rearrangement uses TRBV5-1 and TRBJ1-1, with 7 bases matching TRBD1. CDR1 is SGHRS and CDR2 is YFSETQ in the germline V gene. The CDR3 covers 14 residues. V trimming: 0 bases; J trimming: 6 bases; junction bases outside the gene matches: 5. The CDR3, as DNA: TGCGCCAGCAGCTTGGTACAGGGGTTCGCTGAAGCTTTCTTT. Encoded protein: CASSLVQGFAEAFF.

The rearrangement uses TRBV7-9 and TRBJ1-3; D remains ambiguous. CDR1 SEHNR and CDR2 FQNEAQ come from the germline V gene (reference sequence). With 5 bases removed from V and 7 bases from J, the gap between germline ends came to 6 bases. The CDR3 covers 11 residues. This CDR3 reads CASSAPNTIYF. Written as DNA, the CDR3 is TGTGCCAGCAGCGCCCCGAACACCATATATTTT.

The chain employs TRBV4-1 and TRBJ2-7; D possibly corresponds to TRBD1 (5 bases). The germline gives CDR1 MGHRA, CDR2 YSYEKL. The CDR3 totals 11 residues. Trimming took off 8 bases at V and 3 bases at J, with 8 bases between the two ends. This CDR3 reads CASSDNYEQYF. In DNA form, the CDR3 reads TGCGCCAGCTCGGACAACTACGAGCAGTACTTC.

This clone showed up just once. The V call is TRBV7-8, the J call TRBJ2-7; D ambiguous. V was shortened by 4 bases and J by 3 bases, with 16 bases between the two germline ends. This CDR3 comprises 15 residues. Germline CDR1 and CDR2: SGHVS and FQNEAQ. CDR3 coding DNA: TGTGCCAGCAGCTCGATTGAGACACCCGTCTACGAGCAGTACTTC. It is translated as CASSSIETPVYEQYF.

This rearrangement joins TRBV28 to TRBJ2-2; the D is unclear. The V end lost 3 bases, the J end lost 7 bases, and 18 bases lay between the germline ends. The CDR3 runs 16 residues. CDR1 and CDR2 (germline): MDHEN, SYDVKM. CDR3 coding DNA: TGTGCCAGCAGTTTCTCCGGTGGGTCGTGGGACGGGGAGCTGTTTTTT. This sequence encodes CASSFSGGSWDGELFF.

Points on this clone: One junction end does not reproduce the germline sequence, and a read error may be involved. V and J are TRBV4-1 and TRBJ2-7, with D possibly TRBD1 on 5 matching bases. This CDR3 spans 11 amino acids. Germline loops: CDR1 MGHRA, CDR2 YSYEKL. In nucleotides, the CDR3 is TGCGCCAGCGGCCAGGGAAACGAGCAGTACTTC. Protein sequence: CASGQGNEQYF.

The chain couples TRBV27 to TRBJ2-7; TRBD1 is a possible D gene (6 bases). Trimming left V 6 bases short and J 2 bases short, with 11 bases between. This CDR3 contains 13 residues. Looked up from germline, CDR1 is MNHEY and CDR2 is SMNVEV (reference sequence). CDR3 protein: CASSATGTYEQYF. In DNA form, the CDR3 reads TGTGCCAGCAGCGCGACAGGAACCTACGAGCAGTACTTC.

V and J are TRBV11-2 and TRBJ1-4; D call uncertain. This CDR3 spans 13 amino acids. V was cut by 6 bases and J by 7 bases, with 12 bases left in between. Germline V gives CDR1 SGHAT, CDR2 FQNNGV. DNA of the CDR3: TGTGCCAGCAGGGGATTTGGAAGTGAAAAACTGTTTTTT. This sequence encodes CASRGFGSEKLFF.

The gene calls are TRBV7-9 and TRBJ1-1; 7 bases are a match to TRBD1. Germline CDR1 and CDR2: SEHNR and FQNEAQ (reference sequence). There are 15 residues in the CDR3. V trimming: 6 bases; J trimming: 0 bases; junction bases outside the gene matches: 7. In DNA, the CDR3 is TGTGCCAGCAGTAACAGGGGCGGGATGAACACTGAAGCTTTCTTT. Its protein is CASSNRGGMNTEAFF.

The rearrangement links TRBV6-6 to TRBJ2-3; 8 nucleotides agree with TRBD2. CDR1 is MNHNY, CDR2 SVGAGI, per germline (reference sequence). This CDR3 region has 16 residues. V gave up 11 bases and J gave up 0 bases; unmatched junction bases: 13. In nucleotides, the CDR3 is TGTGCCTCCCAAGCGGGAGTTTATGATAGCACAGATACGCAGTATTTT. Encoded protein: CASQAGVYDSTDTQYF.

The chain employs TRBV7-8 and TRBJ2-5; D gene ambiguous. V lost 3 bases and J 1 base, leaving 3 bases between the germline ends. Germline V gene sequence: CDR1 SGHVS, CDR2 FQNEAQ. The CDR3 consists of 12 residues. As DNA, the CDR3 is TGTGCCAGCAGCTTCAGCCAAGAGACCCAGTACTTC. Translated: CASSFSQETQYF.

Concerning this clone: The same CDR3 arises from other DNA sequences in this sample as well. V gene TRBV7-9 combines with J gene TRBJ2-3; the D is unclear. Germline V gene sequence: CDR1 SEHNR, CDR2 FQNEAQ (reference sequence). The CDR3 runs 12 residues. V was shortened by 5 bases and J by 1 base, with 4 bases between the two germline ends. The CDR3 loop reads CASSPGTDTQYF. The CDR3 DNA is TGTGCCAGCAGCCCGGGCACAGATACGCAGTATTTT. Variable domain in full (rest from reference TRBV7-9 and TRBJ2-3): DTGVSQNPRHKITKRGQNVTFRCDPISEHNRLYWYRQTLGQGPEFLTYFQNEAQLEKSRLLSDRFSAERPKGSFSTLEIQRTEQGDSAMYLCASSPGTDTQYFGPGTRLTVL.

This clone was found once. This chain links TRBV7-9 with TRBJ2-1, with TRBD2 identical over 7 bases. This CDR3 is 16 amino acids long. V gave up 5 bases and J gave up 7 bases; unmatched junction bases: 14. Germline CDR1 is SEHNR and CDR2 is FQNEAQ (reference sequence). Written as DNA, the CDR3 is TGTGCCAGCAGCCCTTGGCTGGGAGGGCCCAGGAATGAGCAGTTCTTC. As protein: CASSPWLGGPRNEQFF.

This chain joins TRBV10-3 and TRBJ2-2; TRBD2 matches 11 bases. The CDR3 loop spans 16 amino acids. With V trimmed by 8 bases and J by 2 bases, 7 bases remained unmatched. Germline-derived CDR1 and CDR2 are ENHRY and SYGVKD. This CDR3 reads CAILPTSGINTGELFF. CDR3 sequence (DNA): TGTGCCATCCTACCGACTAGCGGGATAAACACCGGGGAGCTGTTTTTT.